This T cell receptor beta chain emerged from a study of post-analysis software for immune sequencing data. Trimming cost V 6 bases and J 6 bases, with 15 bases left between them. Germline values: CDR1 SQVTM, CDR2 ANQGSEA. CDR3 size: 13 residues. Tagging with unique molecular identifiers was a feature of the TCR beta cDNA libraries. Roughly 0.5 million cDNA molecules were obtained from around 1 to 9.1 million T cells. MiXCR was run by TCRdb on the PCR reads, yielding one entry per CDR3 protein. The sample contains hundreds of thousands of distinct CDR3 sequences, approximately 38% of which appear only once. This clonotype was observed a few times. Its target is not known. Study-wide points: Strong co-clustering by F measure was seen for same-batch samples. Controls had lower frequencies than patients of about 5 TRBV segments, which included TRBV5-6, TRBV5-1 and TRBV20-1.

The sequenced sample consisted of blood. This receptor was obtained from a girl aged 2-10 years with multiple sclerosis. The chain combines TRBV29-1 with TRBJ2-1; D is perhaps TRBD2 (7 bases). The CDR3 coding sequence is TGCAGCGTCGGGGGGCGGGTGAGCAATGAGCAGTTCTTC. Its translation: CSVGGRVSNEQFF.